The 10 T cell receptor beta chains below come from one sample, sequenced in a study of tumor-infiltrating lymphocytes in primary liver carcinoma. Starting material for RNA and DNA co-extraction consisted of roughly 17-31 mg of unsorted bulk tissue. Total RNA (approximately 0.5 ug) served as template for TCR beta cDNA synthesis primed by a constant-region primer. For TCR beta, libraries were produced by three nested multiplex PCR rounds using slightly modified ARM-PCR. Running 10 cycles apiece, the first two PCR rounds relied on TRBV1-TRBV30 forward primers together with a C-beta reverse primer. Using its own MiXCR run on the multiplex PCR reads, TCRdb lists one record per CDR3 protein. The data contain about 78,000 distinct CDR3 sequences, about 72% of them singletons. The sequenced sample was liver tumor tissue from sampling region 4. Documented subset: tumor region T4, right-lateral pole. The receptors stem from a man in his forties or fifties with primary liver carcinoma and hepatitis B virus infection.

As for this clonotype: Sequence at one end of the junction differs from germline and may be a read error. The rearrangement joins TRBV20-1 to TRBJ2-2; TRBD1 is a possible D gene (9 bases). Germline CDR1 reads DFQATT; CDR2 reads SNEGSKA (reference sequence). The CDR3 length is 14 residues. CDR3 sequence reads: CSTGQGPHSGDLFF. CDR3 in DNA: TGCAGTACGGGACAGGGACCTCATAGCGGGGACCTGTTTTTT.

This clonotype has ten or more counts. J is TRBJ2-7 and V is TRBV6-1; the D gene is possibly TRBD2 (5 bases). Germline CDR1 reads MNHNS; CDR2 reads SASEGT. Trimming shortened V by 0 bases and J by 6 bases, and 12 bases separated the two germline ends. The CDR3 extends over 14 amino acids. DNA of the CDR3: TGTGCCAGCAGTGAAGCGGGAGACATTTCCGAGCAGTACTTC. The encoded protein is CASSEAGDISEQYF.

This clonotype was picked up many times. The chain employs TRBV28 and TRBJ2-7; possible D gene TRBD2, 7 bases. From germline, CDR1 is MDHEN and CDR2 SYDVKM. The V end was cut by 7 bases, the J end by 9 bases, with 22 bases between. The CDR3 contains 14 residues. CDR3 bases: TGTGCCAGCAAACAGGACAGCCCAGGGGAGGGGCAGTACTTC. It specifies CASKQDSPGEGQYF.

Worth noting for this clonotype: Mismatch with germline at one junction end may stem from a read error. The chain recombines TRBV10-3 with TRBJ2-1; no clear D gene. CDR3 length: 12 amino acids. Germline V gene data show CDR1 as ENHRY and CDR2 as SYGVKD. Here the CDR3 reads CAISELGDERFF. The DNA of the CDR3 is TGTGCCATCAGTGAGTTAGGCGATGAGCGGTTCTTC.

This clonotype occurred many times. The gene calls are TRBV10-3 and TRBJ1-1; TRBD1 matches 10 bases. The CDR3 has 14 amino acids. Per germline, CDR1 ENHRY and CDR2 SYGVKD. J was trimmed by 1 base and V by 4 bases; bases with no gene match: 0. The CDR3 loop is CAISGDRGNTEAFF. The CDR3 nucleotides are TGTGCCATCAGTGGGGACAGGGGGAACACTGAAGCTTTCTTT.

This clonotype was seen once. The conserved closing phenylalanine or tryptophan is absent in this CDR3, likely reflecting a read error. This chain joins TRBV7-9 and TRBJ2-3; D is ambiguous. CDR3 length equals 13 residues. Germline values: CDR1 SEHNR, CDR2 FQNEAQ (reference sequence). CDR3 region: CDSESESTDTQYS. The CDR3 region has the DNA TGTGACAGCGAAAGCGAGAGCACAGATACGCAGTATTCT.

This chain uses TRBV4-2 with TRBJ2-1; either TRBD1 or TRBD2 may fit D (5 bases each). The germline V and J ends were trimmed by 0 bases and 12 bases, with 15 bases remaining between them. There are 14 residues in the CDR3. Germline-derived CDR1 and CDR2 are LGHNA and YNFKEQ. The CDR3 DNA is TGTGCCAGCAGCCAAGAACCAGAGGGGAGTGGGCAGTTCTTC. It encodes CASSQEPEGSGQFF.

Details on this clonotype: The junction departs from the called germline gene at one end, perhaps through a read error. CDR3 in DNA: TGTGCCGGCAGTTTCCTAGCGGGAACAGATACGCAGTATTTT. Protein sequence: CAGSFLAGTDTQYF. This chain joins TRBV6-6 and TRBJ2-3; 9 bases map to TRBD2. Germline V gene lookup returns CDR1 MNHNY and CDR2 SVGAGI (reference sequence). The CDR3 covers 14 residues.

The chain has TRBV6-1 and TRBJ2-3, with D perhaps TRBD1 or TRBD2 (6 bases each). The CDR3 totals 12 residues. CDR1 and CDR2 (germline): MNHNS, SASEGT. Trimming removed 6 bases at V and 11 bases at J, with 15 bases between. CDR3 loop: CASRRTGDMQYF. The CDR3 DNA follows: TGTGCCAGCAGGCGGACGGGGGACATGCAGTATTTT.

Points on this clonotype: The junction differs from germline at one of its ends, possibly a read error. The J gene is TRBJ2-2, the V gene TRBV10-3, with D perhaps matching TRBD1 or TRBD2 (5 bases each). Germline CDR1 is ENHRY and CDR2 is SYGVKD. This CDR3 region has 16 residues. The CDR3 region is CAISVGVTANTGELVF. The CDR3 coding sequence is TGTGCCATCAGTGTCGGCGTGACAGCTAACACCGGGGAGCTGGTTTTT.